This TCR beta chain was recovered during a study of T cell changes during pregnancy in multiple sclerosis. The ends were cut back, 4 bases at V and 4 bases at J, with 16 bases in the middle. This CDR3 is 15 amino acids long. Germline values: CDR1 SGHVS, CDR2 FQNEAQ. The method was immunoSEQ multiplex PCR; TCRdb's version includes in-frame clones alone and lacks a portion of them. Of some 90,000 clones in the sample, more than 85% were seen once. V and J are TRBV7-8 and TRBJ2-5, with a weak D call TRBD2 (7 bases). The clonotype comes from a female donor with multiple sclerosis, enrolled in a pregnancy study. Source: peripheral blood, taken in the first trimester of pregnancy. This chain's CDR3 is CASSSGGGGGETQYF. CDR3 nucleotides: TGTGCCAGCAGCTCGGGGGGAGGGGGAGGAGAGACCCAGTACTTC.